The 19 T cell receptor beta chains in this list originate from one sample, sequenced in a study of blood T cell repertoires in COVID-19. The method was immunoSEQ multiplex PCR; TCRdb's version includes in-frame clones alone and lacks a portion of them. This sample has about 130,000 clones, with roughly 80% found just once. Material: peripheral blood. The origin of the receptors is a woman between 55 and 75 years old with acute or convalescent COVID-19.

The chain combines TRBV9 with TRBJ2-7, with D tentatively TRBD1 (5 bases). The V and J ends lost 4 bases and 6 bases respectively, with 11 bases between them. Germline V lookup: CDR1 SGDLS, CDR2 YYNGEE. This CDR3 is 12 amino acids long. The CDR3 sequence is CASSPDSREQYF. CDR3 nucleotide sequence: TGTGCCAGCAGCCCCGACAGCCGCGAGCAGTACTTC. The whole variable domain, remainder taken from reference TRBV9 and TRBJ2-7, is DSGVTQTPKHLITATGQRVTLRCSPRSGDLSVYWYQQSLDQGLQFLIQYYNGEERAKGNILERFSAQQFPDLHSELNLSSLELGDSALYFCASSPDSREQYFGPGTRLTVT.

The chain employs TRBV14 and TRBJ1-3; 7 bases are a match to TRBD1. V shed 5 bases, J shed 4 bases, and the junction held 5 bases outside the gene matches. The CDR3 length is 14 residues. From germline, CDR1 is SGHDN and CDR2 FVKESK. The CDR3 spells CASSTGTAGNTIYF. In DNA form, the CDR3 reads TGTGCCAGCAGCACCGGGACAGCAGGAAACACCATATATTTT.

The V and J genes are TRBV6-5 and TRBJ1-1; D is possibly TRBD1 (5 bases). Trimming removed 2 bases at V and 7 bases at J, with 11 bases between. Per the germline V gene, CDR1 is MNHEY and CDR2 is SVGAGI. The length of the CDR3 is 13 residues. The CDR3 sequence: CASSYVGTREAFF. The CDR3 nucleotides read TGTGCCAGCAGTTACGTTGGGACTCGTGAAGCTTTCTTT.

The gene calls are TRBV4-1 and TRBJ1-2; D gene unclear. Germline V gives CDR1 MGHRA, CDR2 YSYEKL. V was pared by 4 bases and J by 8 bases, with 14 bases between. The CDR3 is 13 amino acids. The CDR3 DNA follows: TGCGCCAGCAGCCCGGTGGAACGGGAGGGCTACACCTTC. Amino acids: CASSPVEREGYTF.

This clone has more than one count but fewer than ten. CDR3 in amino acids: CASSPGVGQYV. Here the CDR3 DNA reads TGTGCCAGCAGCCCCGGGGTTGGGCAGTACGTC. This sequence joins TRBV11-2 and TRBJ2-7; tentatively, D is TRBD2 (5 bases). V lost 5 bases to trimming and J lost 9 bases, with 11 bases between them. The CDR3 is made up of 11 amino acids. CDR1 and CDR2 from the germline V gene are SGHAT and FQNNGV.

This clone was counted once. The chain combines TRBV6-1 with TRBJ1-5; 7 nucleotides line up with TRBD1. The V gene's germline CDR1 is MNHNS and CDR2 SASEGT. The CDR3 extends over 20 amino acids. V trimming: 4 bases; J trimming: 0 bases; junction bases outside the gene matches: 18. The CDR3: CASSVPGRDSQFYSNQPQHF. The CDR3 DNA reads TGTGCCAGCAGTGTTCCAGGCCGGGACAGCCAGTTCTATAGCAATCAGCCCCAGCATTTT.

The chain joins TRBV7-6 to TRBJ2-5; a weak D match, TRBD2 (7 bases). Deletions cut 0 bases from V and 0 bases from J, with 14 bases between. Looked up from germline, CDR1 is SGHVS and CDR2 is FNYEAQ. The length of the CDR3 is 17 residues. CDR3 sequence: CASSLAEREGDQETQYF. The CDR3 DNA reads TGTGCCAGCAGCTTAGCGGAAAGGGAGGGGGACCAAGAGACCCAGTACTTC. Full variable domain (outside the CDR3, taken from reference TRBV7-6 and TRBJ2-5): GAGVSQSPRYKVTKRGQDVALRCDPISGHVSLYWYRQALGQGPEFLTYFNYEAQQDKSGLPNDRFSAERPEGSISTLTIQRTEQRDSAMYRCASSLAEREGDQETQYFGPGTRLLVL.

V usage is TRBV28 and J usage is TRBJ1-5; 9 positions match TRBD1. The CDR3 loop spans 14 amino acids. V shed 3 bases, J shed 4 bases, and the junction held 1 base outside the gene matches. The V gene's germline CDR1 is MDHEN and CDR2 SYDVKM. The CDR3 region is CASSLTGGNQPQHF. The CDR3 nucleotides read TGTGCCAGCAGTTTGACAGGGGGTAATCAGCCCCAGCATTTT.

The J gene is TRBJ1-4, the V gene TRBV30; TRBD1 might be the D (5 bases). The CDR3 extends over 15 amino acids. From germline, CDR1 is GTSNPN and CDR2 SVGIG (reference sequence). The V end lost 4 bases, the J end lost 7 bases, and 19 bases lay between the germline ends. The CDR3 region has the DNA TGTGCCTGGAACCCAAAAGGGCTTCAGGGTGAAAAACTGTTTTTT. Encoded protein: CAWNPKGLQGEKLFF.

The chain has TRBV2 and TRBJ1-1; D is ambiguous. CDR3 length: 12 amino acids. V was trimmed by 8 bases and J by 0 bases, leaving 7 bases between them. Per the germline V gene, CDR1 is SNHLY and CDR2 is FYNNEI. CDR3 in DNA: TGTGCCAGCGGCAGGATGAACACTGAAGCTTTCTTT. Protein: CASGRMNTEAFF.

The V gene is TRBV5-1, the J gene TRBJ2-7, with a possible D match to TRBD2 (5 bases). With 3 bases removed from V and 2 bases from J, the gap between germline ends came to 12 bases. CDR1 is SGHRS, CDR2 YFSETQ, per germline. The CDR3 contains 14 residues. In DNA, the CDR3 is TGCGCCAGCAGCTCAGTGACTACAGCCTACGAGCAGTACTTC. Translated: CASSSVTTAYEQYF.

The J gene is TRBJ2-7, the V gene TRBV21-1; the table gives TRBD1 as D, unverified against the DNA. TRBV21-1 is termed a pseudogene. The CDR3 runs 15 residues. The CDR3 DNA reads TGTGCCAGCAGTTGGGAAAGACAGGGGGTGGACGAGCAGTACGTC. This sequence encodes CASSWERQGVDEQYV.

The V and J genes are TRBV11-2 and TRBJ2-1; D is perhaps TRBD2 (6 bases). CDR1 SGHAT and CDR2 FQNNGV come from the germline V gene. V gave up 4 bases and J gave up 10 bases, with 23 bases separating them. This CDR3 is built from 16 residues. The CDR3 DNA sequence: TGTGCCAGCAGCTCCCCATGGGGCCGCATCCGGGGGGAGCAGTTCTTC. Translated, it gives CASSSPWGRIRGEQFF.

The rearrangement links TRBV4-1 to TRBJ1-2; D may be TRBD1 (6 bases). V was clipped by 3 bases and J by 2 bases, with 13 bases between them. The CDR3 sequence is 15 residues long. Germline V gene data show CDR1 as MGHRA and CDR2 as YSYEKL. The CDR3 DNA follows: TGCGCCAGCAGCCATGCGGCGGGGGGCAACTATGGCTACACCTTC. Amino acids: CASSHAAGGNYGYTF.

The V call is TRBV10-3, the J call TRBJ2-2; a possible D gene is TRBD1 (5 bases). V was cut by 7 bases and J by 1 base, with 10 bases left in between. The CDR3 loop spans 14 amino acids. Germline V gene sequence: CDR1 ENHRY, CDR2 SYGVKD. The CDR3 coding sequence is TGTGCCATCATGGACACGCTGAACACCGGGGAGCTGTTTTTT. Residues: CAIMDTLNTGELFF.

The rearrangement joins TRBV27 to TRBJ1-1; TRBD1 matches at 9 bases. Trimming took 6 bases from V and 2 from J; bases not matched to a gene: 4. This CDR3 spans 14 amino acids. CDR1 MNHEY and CDR2 SMNVEV come from the germline V gene (reference sequence). CDR3 amino acids: CASSKGQGNTEAFF. DNA of the CDR3: TGTGCCAGCAGCAAGGGACAGGGAAACACTGAAGCTTTCTTT.

The V gene is TRBV7-2, the J gene TRBJ1-2, with D unresolved. Per germline, CDR1 SGHTA and CDR2 FQGNSA. The ends were cut back, 0 bases at V and 8 bases at J, with 10 bases in the middle. There are 13 residues in the CDR3. CDR3 DNA: TGTGCCAGCAGCTTAGCGACGACTGACGGCTACACCTTC. Amino acid sequence: CASSLATTDGYTF.

In the case of this clone: The junction departs from germline at one end; a sequencing error may be responsible. The J gene is TRBJ2-1, the V gene TRBV5-6; 10 nucleotides agree with TRBD1. The CDR3 extends over 14 amino acids. Germline values: CDR1 SGHDT, CDR2 YYEEEE. CDR3 in amino acids: CASRHTNLGDRGVF. In DNA form, the CDR3 reads TGTGCCAGCAGGCATACAAATTTGGGGGACAGGGGAGTCTTC.

V is TRBV21-1 and J is TRBJ2-7; the listed D gene, TRBD1, was not tested against the DNA. TRBV21-1 is a recognized pseudogene. CDR3 length equals 16 residues. The CDR3 DNA reads as TGTGCCAGCAGCTTGATGGGACACTTTAGCTCCTACGAGCAGTACTTC. It encodes CASSLMGHFSSYEQYF.